The TCR beta chain described here comes from a study of post-analysis software for immune sequencing data. Study-wide background: Relapsing-remitting, secondary progressive and progressive-relapsing forms made up the multiple sclerosis disease courses.

cDNA libraries for TCR beta contained unique molecular identifiers. MiXCR was run by TCRdb on the PCR reads, yielding one entry per CDR3 protein. Of around 250,000 distinct CDR3 sequences in the sample, roughly a third were seen once. CDR1 SGHAT and CDR2 FQNNGV come from the germline V gene. Trimming removed 0 bases from V and 4 bases from J, with 10 bases in between. This CDR3 has 15 amino acids. This clonotype was found many times. The antigen is undetermined. General study points: Diversity measured as normalized Chao1 was significantly lower in multiple sclerosis patients than in controls. In patients, TRBV5-6, TRBV5-1 and TRBV20-1 belonged to roughly five TRBV segments found more frequently than in controls.

The clonotype comes from a girl between 5 and 17 years old with multiple sclerosis. Sequenced: blood. The chain combines TRBV11-2 with TRBJ2-1; D possibly corresponds to TRBD2 (5 bases). CDR3 DNA: TGTGCCAGCAGCTTAGATCGGGGAGAATACAATGAGCAGTTCTTC. Amino acid sequence: CASSLDRGEYNEQFF.